Here is one T cell receptor (beta chain) with its context. The antigen remains undetermined. The sample comes from a study of shared clonotypes between healthy human individuals. Study results and limitations: Shared clonotypes across all four donors exceeded non-shared ones in generation probability.

The CDR3 has 14 residues. Germline assignment: CDR1 MNHEY and CDR2 SMNVEV (reference sequence). V was trimmed by 5 bases and J by 3 bases, leaving 13 bases between them. Some clones are missing from TCRdb's copy, which holds only in-frame ones; the method was immunoSEQ multiplex PCR. The data contain more than 2 million clones, around 95% of them singletons. The sequence came from a man aged 18 to 30 in good health. Specimen: naive CD4+ T cells sorted from blood. Subset indicated: CD45RA+ positively selected. The chain links TRBV27 to TRBJ2-5; D is ambiguous. The CDR3 coding sequence is TGTGCCAGCAGTCCCCCAGCCCCGAAAGAGACCCAGTACTTC. Encoded protein: CASSPPAPKETQYF.